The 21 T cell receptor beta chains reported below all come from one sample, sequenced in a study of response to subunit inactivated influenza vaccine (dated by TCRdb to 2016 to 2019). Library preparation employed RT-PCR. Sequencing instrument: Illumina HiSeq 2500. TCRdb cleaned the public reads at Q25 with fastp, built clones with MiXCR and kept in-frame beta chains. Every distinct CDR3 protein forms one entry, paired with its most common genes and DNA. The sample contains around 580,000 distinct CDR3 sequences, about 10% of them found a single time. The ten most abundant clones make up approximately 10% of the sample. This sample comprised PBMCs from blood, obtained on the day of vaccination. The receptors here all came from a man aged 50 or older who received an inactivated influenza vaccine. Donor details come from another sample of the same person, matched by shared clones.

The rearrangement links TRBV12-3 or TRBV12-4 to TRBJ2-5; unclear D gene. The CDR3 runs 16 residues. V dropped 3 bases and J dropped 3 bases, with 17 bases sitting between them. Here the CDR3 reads CASSLFGSAWEETQYF. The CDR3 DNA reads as TGTGCCAGCAGTTTGTTTGGGTCGGCTTGGGAAGAGACCCAGTACTTC.

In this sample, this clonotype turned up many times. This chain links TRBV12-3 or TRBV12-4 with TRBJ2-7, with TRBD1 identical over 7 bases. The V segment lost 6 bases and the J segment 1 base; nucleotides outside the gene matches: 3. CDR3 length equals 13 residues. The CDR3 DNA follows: TGTGCCAGCAGACGACAGGGATCCTACGAGCAGTACTTC. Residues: CASRRQGSYEQYF.

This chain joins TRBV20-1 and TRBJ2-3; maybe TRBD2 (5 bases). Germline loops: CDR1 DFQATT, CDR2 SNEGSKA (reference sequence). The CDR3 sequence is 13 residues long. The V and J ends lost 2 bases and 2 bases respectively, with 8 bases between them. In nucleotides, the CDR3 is TGCAGTGCTAGATCGACTAACACAGATACGCAGTATTTT. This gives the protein CSARSTNTDTQYF.

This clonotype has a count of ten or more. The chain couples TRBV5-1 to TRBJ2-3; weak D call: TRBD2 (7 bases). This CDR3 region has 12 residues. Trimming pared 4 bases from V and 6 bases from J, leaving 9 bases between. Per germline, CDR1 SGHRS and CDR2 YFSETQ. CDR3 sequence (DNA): TGCGCCAGCAGCGAGGGGGGGGATACGCAGTATTTT. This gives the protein CASSEGGDTQYF.

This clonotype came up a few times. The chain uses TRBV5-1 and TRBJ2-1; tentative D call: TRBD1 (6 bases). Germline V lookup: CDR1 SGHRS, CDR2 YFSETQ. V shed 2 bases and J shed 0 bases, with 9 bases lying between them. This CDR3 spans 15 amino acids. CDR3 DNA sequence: TGCGCCAGCAGCTTTACAGGGAGCTCCTACAATGAGCAGTTCTTC. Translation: CASSFTGSSYNEQFF.

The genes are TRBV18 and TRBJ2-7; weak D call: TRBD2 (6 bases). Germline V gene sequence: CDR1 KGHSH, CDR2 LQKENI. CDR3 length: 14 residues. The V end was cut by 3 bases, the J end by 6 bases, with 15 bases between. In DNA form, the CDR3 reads TGTGCCAGCTCACCTGGCGGGAAAATAGGCGAGCAGTACTTC. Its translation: CASSPGGKIGEQYF.

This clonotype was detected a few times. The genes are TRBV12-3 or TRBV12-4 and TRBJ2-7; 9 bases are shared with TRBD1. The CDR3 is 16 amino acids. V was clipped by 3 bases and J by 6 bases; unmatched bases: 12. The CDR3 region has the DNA TGTGCCAGCAGTTTGGGGCTGGGACAGGGTTTTAGCGAGCAGTACTTC. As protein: CASSLGLGQGFSEQYF.

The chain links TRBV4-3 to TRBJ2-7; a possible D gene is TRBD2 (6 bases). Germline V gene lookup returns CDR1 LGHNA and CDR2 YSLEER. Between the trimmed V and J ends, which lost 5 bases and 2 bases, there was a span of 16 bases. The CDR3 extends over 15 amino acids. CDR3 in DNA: TGCGCCAGCAGCATATTCGGGACTGCCGCCTACGAGCAGTACTTC. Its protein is CASSIFGTAAYEQYF.

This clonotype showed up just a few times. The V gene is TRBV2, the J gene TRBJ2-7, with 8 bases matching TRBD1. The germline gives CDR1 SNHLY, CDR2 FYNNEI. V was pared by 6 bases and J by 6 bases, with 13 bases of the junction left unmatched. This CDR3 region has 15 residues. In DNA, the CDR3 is TGTGCCAGCAGGGAATGGACAGGGCCTGTGGGCGAGCAGTACTTC. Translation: CASREWTGPVGEQYF.

DNA of the CDR3: TGTGCCACCAGCAGTGGACTAGCGTGGGGCGCCGGGGAGCTGTTTTTT. Translating it yields CATSSGLAWGAGELFF. This chain connects TRBV15 to TRBJ2-2; the match to TRBD2 covers 9 bases. CDR3 size: 16 residues. Germline assignment: CDR1 LNHNV and CDR2 YYDKDF (reference sequence). V lost 3 bases to trimming and J lost 6 bases; unmatched junction nucleotides: 8.

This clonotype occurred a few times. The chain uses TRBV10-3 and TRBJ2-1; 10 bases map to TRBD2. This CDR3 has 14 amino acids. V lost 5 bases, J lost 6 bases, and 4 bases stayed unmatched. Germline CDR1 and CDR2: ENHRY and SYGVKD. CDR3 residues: CAISLAGAGNEQFF. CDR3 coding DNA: TGTGCCATCAGTCTAGCGGGAGCGGGCAATGAGCAGTTCTTC.

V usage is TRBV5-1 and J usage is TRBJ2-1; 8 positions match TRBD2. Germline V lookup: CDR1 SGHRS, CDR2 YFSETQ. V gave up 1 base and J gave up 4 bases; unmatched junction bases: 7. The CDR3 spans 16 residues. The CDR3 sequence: CASSLRTSGGYNEQFF. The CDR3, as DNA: TGCGCCAGCAGCTTGCGTACTAGCGGAGGGTACAATGAGCAGTTCTTC. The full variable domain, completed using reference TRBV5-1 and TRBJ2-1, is KAGVTQTPRYLIKTRGQQVTLSCSPISGHRSVSWYQQTPGQGLQFLFEYFSETQRNKGNFPGRFSGRQFSNSRSEMNVSTLELGDSALYLCASSLRTSGGYNEQFFGPGTRLTVL.

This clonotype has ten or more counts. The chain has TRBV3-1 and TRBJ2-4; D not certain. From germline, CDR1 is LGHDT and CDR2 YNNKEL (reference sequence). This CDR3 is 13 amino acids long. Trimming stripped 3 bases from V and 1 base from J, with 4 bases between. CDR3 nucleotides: TGTGCCAGCAGCCAGGGGGCCAAAAACATTCAGTACTTC. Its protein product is CASSQGAKNIQYF.

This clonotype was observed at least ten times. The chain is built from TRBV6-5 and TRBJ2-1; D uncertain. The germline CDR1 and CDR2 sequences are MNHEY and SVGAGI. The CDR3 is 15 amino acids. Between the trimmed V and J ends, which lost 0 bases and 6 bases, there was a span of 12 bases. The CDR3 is CASSYSIFIPNEQFF. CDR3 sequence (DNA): TGTGCCAGCAGTTACTCGATTTTCATTCCCAATGAGCAGTTCTTC.

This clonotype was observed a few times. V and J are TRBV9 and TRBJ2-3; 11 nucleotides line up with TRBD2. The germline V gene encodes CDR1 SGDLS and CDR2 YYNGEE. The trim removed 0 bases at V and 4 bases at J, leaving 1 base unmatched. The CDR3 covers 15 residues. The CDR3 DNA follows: TGTGCCAGCAGCGTAGTTAGCGGGAGGGCAGATACGCAGTATTTT. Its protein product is CASSVVSGRADTQYF. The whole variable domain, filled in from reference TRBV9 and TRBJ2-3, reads DSGVTQTPKHLITATGQRVTLRCSPRSGDLSVYWYQQSLDQGLQFLIQYYNGEERAKGNILERFSAQQFPDLHSELNLSSLELGDSALYFCASSVVSGRADTQYFGPGTRLTVL.

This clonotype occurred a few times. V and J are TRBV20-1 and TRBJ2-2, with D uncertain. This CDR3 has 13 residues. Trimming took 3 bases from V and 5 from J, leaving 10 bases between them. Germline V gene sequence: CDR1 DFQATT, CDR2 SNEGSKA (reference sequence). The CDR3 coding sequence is TGCAGTGCTAGTGATCTGAAAACCGGGGAGCTGTTTTTT. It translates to CSASDLKTGELFF.

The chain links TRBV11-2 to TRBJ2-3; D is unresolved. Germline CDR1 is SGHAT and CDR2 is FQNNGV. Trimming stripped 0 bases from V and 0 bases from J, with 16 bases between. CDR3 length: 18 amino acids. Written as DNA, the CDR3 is TGTGCCAGCAGCTTAGATCTAAGGCGGCCGGCAAGCACAGATACGCAGTATTTT. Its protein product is CASSLDLRRPASTDTQYF.

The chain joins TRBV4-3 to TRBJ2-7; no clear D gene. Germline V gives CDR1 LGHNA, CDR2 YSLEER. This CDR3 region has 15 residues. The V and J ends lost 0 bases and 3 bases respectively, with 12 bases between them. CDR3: CASSQEAGDYYEQYF. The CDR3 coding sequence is TGCGCCAGCAGCCAAGAGGCAGGAGATTACTACGAGCAGTACTTC.

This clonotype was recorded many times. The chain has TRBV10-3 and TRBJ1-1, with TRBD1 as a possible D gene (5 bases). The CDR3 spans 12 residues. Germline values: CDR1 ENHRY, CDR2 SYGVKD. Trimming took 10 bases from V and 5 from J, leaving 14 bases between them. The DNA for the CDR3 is TGTGCCACGCATGGGGGGGGTACTGAAGCTTTCTTT. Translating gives CATHGGGTEAFF.

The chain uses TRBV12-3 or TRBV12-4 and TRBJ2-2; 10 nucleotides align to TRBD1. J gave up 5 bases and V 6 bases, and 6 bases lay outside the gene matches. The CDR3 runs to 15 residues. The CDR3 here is CASRRDRGETGELFF. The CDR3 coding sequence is TGTGCCAGCAGAAGGGACAGGGGCGAGACCGGGGAGCTGTTTTTT.

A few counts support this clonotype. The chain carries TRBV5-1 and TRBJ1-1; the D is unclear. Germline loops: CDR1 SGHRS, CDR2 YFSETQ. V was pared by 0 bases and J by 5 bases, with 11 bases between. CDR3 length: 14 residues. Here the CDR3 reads CASSLAARSTEAFF. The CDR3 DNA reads TGCGCCAGCAGCTTGGCCGCTCGGTCAACTGAAGCTTTCTTT.